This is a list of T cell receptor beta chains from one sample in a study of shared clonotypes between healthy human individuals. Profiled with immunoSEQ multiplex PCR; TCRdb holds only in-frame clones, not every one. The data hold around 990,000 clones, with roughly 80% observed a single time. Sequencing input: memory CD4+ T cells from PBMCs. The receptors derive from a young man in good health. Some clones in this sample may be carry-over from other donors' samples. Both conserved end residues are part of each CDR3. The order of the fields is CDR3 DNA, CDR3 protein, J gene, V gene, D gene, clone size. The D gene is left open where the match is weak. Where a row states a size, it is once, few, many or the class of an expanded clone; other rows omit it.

CDR3 DNA: TGTGCCAGCAGCGAGCCCCTTGGGGGGGGCCAGAACAATGAGCAGTTCTTC
CDR3 protein: CASSEPLGGGQNNEQFF
J gene: TRBJ2-1
V gene: TRBV9
D gene: .
clone size: .

CDR3 DNA: TGTGCCAGCAGGCCCGGCGGGCGGTGGGACACTGAAGCTTTCTTT
CDR3 protein: CASRPGGRWDTEAFF
J gene: TRBJ1-1
V gene: TRBV28
D gene: .
clone size: .

CDR3 DNA: TGCGCCAGCAGCCAGGAAGCCGGGCTTGGCACTGAAGCTTTCTTT
CDR3 protein: CASSQEAGLGTEAFF
J gene: TRBJ1-1
V gene: TRBV4-1
D gene: .
clone size: once

CDR3 DNA: TGCGCCAGCAGCTTGGAGTTGGGGGCGCGGACTGAAGCTTTCTTT
CDR3 protein: CASSLELGARTEAFF
J gene: TRBJ1-1
V gene: TRBV5-1
D gene: .
clone size: .

CDR3 DNA: TGTGCCAGCAGTCTACAGGGGAGGGCTAATGAAAAACTGTTTTTT
CDR3 protein: CASSLQGRANEKLFF
J gene: TRBJ1-4
V gene: TRBV2
D gene: TRBD1
clone size: .

CDR3 DNA: TGTGCCAGCAGTTTTCGCAGGGATGCAACTAATGAAAAACTGTTTTTT
CDR3 protein: CASSFRRDATNEKLFF
J gene: TRBJ1-4
V gene: TRBV27
D gene: .
clone size: few

CDR3 DNA: TGTGCCAGCAGCCTAGCGGAGCTGGGTACAGATACGCAGTATTTT
CDR3 protein: CASSLAELGTDTQYF
J gene: TRBJ2-3
V gene: TRBV5-4
D gene: TRBD2
clone size: .

CDR3 DNA: TGTGCCATCAGTGTTGGCGGGAGCCCCACAGATACGCAGTATTTT
CDR3 protein: CAISVGGSPTDTQYF
J gene: TRBJ2-3
V gene: TRBV10-3
D gene: TRBD2
clone size: many

CDR3 DNA: TGTGCCAGCAGTCCGGCTGGGGGCTGGGACGAGACCCAGTACTTC
CDR3 protein: CASSPAGGWDETQYF
J gene: TRBJ2-5
V gene: TRBV5-4
D gene: .
clone size: few

CDR3 DNA: TGTGCCATCAGTGACCCCGACAGAGTTGAAGCTTTCTTT
CDR3 protein: CAISDPDRVEAFF
J gene: TRBJ1-1
V gene: TRBV10-3
D gene: .
clone size: .

CDR3 DNA: TGTGCCAGCAGTGTGGGGGCGGACACCGGGGAGCTGTTTTTT
CDR3 protein: CASSVGADTGELFF
J gene: TRBJ2-2
V gene: TRBV6-1
D gene: .
clone size: .

CDR3 DNA: TGTGCCAGCAGCTCCCCAGGGAGTCAAGCTTTCTTT
CDR3 protein: CASSSPGSQAFF
J gene: TRBJ1-1
V gene: TRBV7-3
D gene: .
clone size: .

CDR3 DNA: TGTGCCAGCAGCGGGAGCTCCTACAATGAGCAGTTCTTC
CDR3 protein: CASSGSSYNEQFF
J gene: TRBJ2-1
V gene: TRBV7-2
D gene: .
clone size: many

CDR3 DNA: TGTGCCAGCAGTCTCCCGGGACAGGGAACCAGTGAGCAGTTCTTC
CDR3 protein: CASSLPGQGTSEQFF
J gene: TRBJ2-1
V gene: TRBV27
D gene: TRBD1
clone size: .

CDR3 DNA: TGCGCCAGCAGCTGGGACGGACAGGGAACAGATACGCAGTATTTT
CDR3 protein: CASSWDGQGTDTQYF
J gene: TRBJ2-3
V gene: TRBV5-1
D gene: TRBD1
clone size: once

CDR3 DNA: TGTGCCAGCAGTTCCCCATCGGGGGACTATGGCTACACCTTC
CDR3 protein: CASSSPSGDYGYTF
J gene: TRBJ1-2
V gene: TRBV27
D gene: .
clone size: .

CDR3 DNA: TGTGCCAGCAGCTCCCAGGGACTAGCGGGAGACGAGCAGTACTTC
CDR3 protein: CASSSQGLAGDEQYF
J gene: TRBJ2-7
V gene: TRBV11-3
D gene: TRBD2
clone size: .

CDR3 DNA: TGTGCCAGCAGCTCCAGGGCCCTGAACACTGAAGCTTTCTTT
CDR3 protein: CASSSRALNTEAFF
J gene: TRBJ1-1
V gene: TRBV5-4
D gene: .
clone size: .

CDR3 DNA: TGTGCCAGCAGTGAGGGGGACGGGACAAAATATGGCTACACCTTC
CDR3 protein: CASSEGDGTKYGYTF
J gene: TRBJ1-2
V gene: TRBV25-1
D gene: .
clone size: .

CDR3 DNA: TGTGCCAGCAGCCTCGGGCCTTATGGCTACACCTTC
CDR3 protein: CASSLGPYGYTF
J gene: TRBJ1-2
V gene: TRBV5-4
D gene: .
clone size: .

CDR3 DNA: TGTGCCAGCAGCTTAGGGACCAGACTAGCGACCAATGAGCAGTTCTTC
CDR3 protein: CASSLGTRLATNEQFF
J gene: TRBJ2-1
V gene: TRBV11-2
D gene: TRBD2
clone size: .

CDR3 DNA: TGTGCCAGCAGGACTGGGACAGGGGTGAACACTGAAGCTTTCTTT
CDR3 protein: CASRTGTGVNTEAFF
J gene: TRBJ1-1
V gene: TRBV6-1
D gene: TRBD1
clone size: .

CDR3 DNA: TGTGCCAGCAGCTCGAGGTGGACTAGCGGGAGGATAACCGGGGAGCTGTTTTTT
CDR3 protein: CASSSRWTSGRITGELFF
J gene: TRBJ2-2
V gene: TRBV7-9
D gene: TRBD2
clone size: .

CDR3 DNA: TGTGCCAGCAGCTTGCAAAGAGAGGGGGAGACCCAGTACTTC
CDR3 protein: CASSLQREGETQYF
J gene: TRBJ2-5
V gene: TRBV7-6
D gene: .
clone size: .

CDR3 DNA: TGTGCCAGCAGCCAAGATTTGATCGGGCGAGAGGACTACGAGCAGTACTTC
CDR3 protein: CASSQDLIGREDYEQYF
J gene: TRBJ2-7
V gene: TRBV4-2
D gene: .
clone size: .

CDR3 DNA: TGTGCCAGCAGCAAAATAGAGACAGGGAGGGCAGAGACCCAGTACTTC
CDR3 protein: CASSKIETGRAETQYF
J gene: TRBJ2-5
V gene: TRBV21-1
D gene: .
clone size: once

CDR3 DNA: TGCAGCGTTGGTCGGACTAGCGGGCTAGGGCCGTTCTTC
CDR3 protein: CSVGRTSGLGPFF
J gene: TRBJ2-1
V gene: TRBV29-1
D gene: TRBD2
clone size: .

CDR3 DNA: TGTGCCAGCAGTTACTCGAGAGGGACGCCCTCCCACGAGCAGTACTTC
CDR3 protein: CASSYSRGTPSHEQYF
J gene: TRBJ2-7
V gene: TRBV6-5
D gene: .
clone size: .

CDR3 DNA: TGTGCCAGCACCACCGGACAGGGGGCGCGAAATGAGCAGTTCTTC
CDR3 protein: CASTTGQGARNEQFF
J gene: TRBJ2-1
V gene: TRBV2
D gene: TRBD1
clone size: .

CDR3 DNA: TGTGCCAGCAGGCGGAGGGGGCAGGACTACGAGCAGTACTTC
CDR3 protein: CASRRRGQDYEQYF
J gene: TRBJ2-7
V gene: TRBV5-6
D gene: .
clone size: few

CDR3 DNA: TGTGCCAGCAGCTTAGGGCCAGCATATGGCTACACCTTC
CDR3 protein: CASSLGPAYGYTF
J gene: TRBJ1-2
V gene: TRBV7-9
D gene: .
clone size: .

CDR3 DNA: TGTGCCAGCAGTTTGGCAGAAAACAAAATCTCCTACGAGCAGTACTTC
CDR3 protein: CASSLAENKISYEQYF
J gene: TRBJ2-7
V gene: TRBV27
D gene: .
clone size: .

CDR3 DNA: TGTGCCTGGAGTCCCCACATGGCAGGCTATGGCTACACCTTC
CDR3 protein: CAWSPHMAGYGYTF
J gene: TRBJ1-2
V gene: TRBV30
D gene: .
clone size: .

CDR3 DNA: TGTGCCAGCAGTTTACGCAGGGAGTCGTTGGTTTTGGAGACCCAGTACTTC
CDR3 protein: CASSLRRESLVLETQYF
J gene: TRBJ2-5
V gene: TRBV28
D gene: .
clone size: .

CDR3 DNA: TGTGCCAGCAGTCTTTCCTACGAGCAGTACTTC
CDR3 protein: CASSLSYEQYF
J gene: TRBJ2-7
V gene: TRBV25-1
D gene: .
clone size: once

CDR3 DNA: TGTGCCAGCAGCCCCCGGACAGGGGACTACAATGAGCAGTTCTTC
CDR3 protein: CASSPRTGDYNEQFF
J gene: TRBJ2-1
V gene: TRBV11-2
D gene: TRBD1
clone size: .

CDR3 DNA: TGCAGTGCCTCGTACGAGCAGTACTTC
CDR3 protein: CSASYEQYF
J gene: TRBJ2-7
V gene: TRBV20-1
D gene: .
clone size: few

CDR3 DNA: TGTGCCAGCTCTCCCCGGGAGGGATCCTACGAGCAGTACTTC
CDR3 protein: CASSPREGSYEQYF
J gene: TRBJ2-7
V gene: TRBV18
D gene: TRBD2
clone size: .

CDR3 DNA: TGTGCCAGCAGCCACCAGTTGGGGCCCGATGAAAAACTGTTTTTT
CDR3 protein: CASSHQLGPDEKLFF
J gene: TRBJ1-4
V gene: TRBV5-4
D gene: .
clone size: .

CDR3 DNA: TGTGCCAGCAGCTCTAGCGCGAACACAGATACGCAGTATTTT
CDR3 protein: CASSSSANTDTQYF
J gene: TRBJ2-3
V gene: TRBV5-4
D gene: .
clone size: once